The 27 T cell receptor beta chains given below trace back to one sample, sequenced in a study of cytomegalovirus exposure and HLA in healthy donors. The study ran its PCR with 60 Vbeta and 13 Jbeta primers. Produced via immunoSEQ multiplex PCR; TCRdb's table is partial and in-frame only. The data hold roughly 95,000 clones, with approximately 80% observed a single time. Sequenced input: PBMCs. These receptors were obtained from a young man in good health and CMV-seropositive.

This chain connects TRBV6-6 to TRBJ2-1, with 8 bases lining up with TRBD2. The CDR3 sequence is 13 residues long. Germline-derived CDR1 and CDR2 are MNHNY and SVGAGI (reference sequence). The V and J ends lost 2 bases and 12 bases, in that order; junction bases with no gene match: 6. DNA for the CDR3: TGTGCCAGCAGTTACCCCTCGGGAGGGACGCAGTTCTTC. It translates to CASSYPSGGTQFF.

This chain connects TRBV9 to TRBJ1-3; TRBD1 matches 8 bases. The CDR3 consists of 18 residues. CDR1 is SGDLS and CDR2 is YYNGEE in the germline V gene. The J segment lost 8 bases and the V segment lost 4 bases, leaving 20 bases of the junction unmatched. CDR3 in amino acids: CASSSDTGGLSNVDTIYF. Here the CDR3 DNA reads TGTGCCAGCAGCTCAGATACAGGGGGGTTATCTAATGTGGACACCATATATTTT.

The chain links TRBV6-6 to TRBJ2-2; TRBD1 matches at 7 bases. CDR1 and CDR2 from the germline V gene are MNHNY and SVGAGI (reference sequence). The CDR3 has 15 residues. Trimming took 6 bases from V and 3 from J; bases not matched to a gene: 7. The DNA of the CDR3 is TGTGCCAGCAGCATGACAGGGATAGACACCGGGGAGCTGTTTTTT. It codes for CASSMTGIDTGELFF.

The chain couples TRBV27 to TRBJ2-2, with TRBD1 matching over 9 bases. Germline V gene lookup returns CDR1 MNHEY and CDR2 SMNVEV (reference sequence). With 5 bases clipped from V and 6 bases from J, the junction kept 10 bases outside the gene matches. The CDR3 length is 16 residues. Written as DNA, the CDR3 is TGTGCCAGCAGTCCCATTGGGACAGGGTACCCCGGGGAGCTGTTTTTT. Amino acid sequence: CASSPIGTGYPGELFF.

The chain links TRBV19 to TRBJ2-3; weak D call: TRBD2 (7 bases). This CDR3 comprises 15 residues. CDR1 LNHDA and CDR2 SQIVND come from the germline V gene (reference sequence). V gave up 1 base and J gave up 3 bases, with 11 bases separating them. The DNA for the CDR3 is TGTGCCAGTAGTATAGGGGGGGGCAGGACAGATACGCAGTATTTT. This codes for CASSIGGGRTDTQYF.

V gene TRBV7-9 combines with J gene TRBJ2-5, with TRBD1 matching 8 bases. Matching the DNA end better, TRBJ2-7 makes the J call doubtful. The CDR3 totals 14 residues. Per germline, CDR1 SEHNR and CDR2 FQNEAQ (reference sequence). In DNA, the CDR3 is TGTGCCAGCAGCTCAACAGGACAGGGCTACGAGCAGTACTTC. This sequence encodes CASSSTGQGYEQYF.

The chain combines TRBV7-8 with TRBJ1-4, with 7 bases lining up with TRBD1. Germline trimming cut 5 bases from V and 8 bases from J; bases unmatched to any gene: 26. Per the germline V gene, CDR1 is SGHVS and CDR2 is FQNEAQ. The CDR3 has 20 residues. CDR3 loop: CASSLIPSGQFSNRAEKLFF. The CDR3 region has the DNA TGTGCCAGCAGCCTAATACCATCGGGACAGTTTTCGAATAGGGCGGAAAAACTGTTTTTT.

V and J are TRBV7-2 and TRBJ2-3; D is uncertain. The V gene's germline CDR1 is SGHTA and CDR2 FQGNSA. This CDR3 contains 13 residues. The V end was cut by 1 base, the J end by 11 bases, with 13 bases between. Here the CDR3 reads CASSLEELTKQYF. CDR3 bases: TGTGCCAGCAGCTTAGAAGAGTTAACCAAGCAGTATTTT.

A single count supports this clone. V and J are TRBV11-2 and TRBJ1-4; D not resolved. CDR1 SGHAT and CDR2 FQNNGV come from the germline V gene. With 4 bases removed from V and 6 bases from J, the gap between germline ends came to 6 bases. The CDR3 spans 12 residues. In DNA, the CDR3 is TGTGCCAGCAGCTGGACTCATGAAAAACTGTTTTTT. Translation: CASSWTHEKLFF.

This clone was detected only a few times. The chain combines TRBV7-8 with TRBJ1-2; D is uncertain. V was pared by 1 base and J by 4 bases, with 10 bases between. The CDR3 is 14 residues long. Germline CDR1 is SGHVS and CDR2 is FQNEAQ. The CDR3 nucleotides are TGTGCCAGCAGCTTAGAGGCAGGTGTCTATGGCTACACCTTC. Protein: CASSLEAGVYGYTF.

CDR3 coding DNA: TGTGCCAGCAGTGGCGGGACAGGGGGAAGACAGCCCCAGCATTTT. Its translation: CASSGGTGGRQPQHF. The chain joins TRBV2 to TRBJ1-5; 11 nucleotides match TRBD1. In germline, CDR1 is SNHLY, CDR2 FYNNEI. Germline trimming cut 4 bases from V and 7 bases from J; bases unmatched to any gene: 6. The CDR3 has 15 residues.

V gene TRBV29-1 combines with J gene TRBJ2-1; 7 bases are shared with TRBD2. The CDR3 totals 14 residues. V was pared by 6 bases and J by 1 base, with 6 bases of the junction left unmatched. Germline V lookup: CDR1 SQVTM, CDR2 ANQGSEA. The CDR3 DNA is TGCAGCGTCCGAGGCGGGAGTTCCTACAATGAGCAGTTCTTC. Amino acid sequence: CSVRGGSSYNEQFF.

This chain uses TRBV5-6 with TRBJ2-5; 7 nucleotides agree with TRBD1. Per germline, CDR1 SGHDT and CDR2 YYEEEE. This CDR3 contains 13 residues. J gave up 2 bases and V 4 bases, and 2 bases lay outside the gene matches. The CDR3 sequence is CASSRQGQETQYF. Here the CDR3 DNA reads TGTGCCAGCAGCCGACAGGGACAAGAGACCCAGTACTTC.

This chain uses TRBV11-2 with TRBJ2-5; no clear D gene. Between the trimmed V and J ends, which lost 2 bases and 0 bases, there was a span of 10 bases. The CDR3 sequence is 15 residues long. The germline CDR1 and CDR2 sequences are SGHAT and FQNNGV. In nucleotides, the CDR3 is TGTGCCAGCAGCTTATACGGGTACTACCAAGAGACCCAGTACTTC. As protein: CASSLYGYYQETQYF.

The V gene is TRBV19, the J gene TRBJ2-2, with D unclear. The germline gives CDR1 LNHDA, CDR2 SQIVND (reference sequence). CDR3 size: 12 residues. V was clipped by 4 bases and J by 7 bases, with 7 bases between them. The CDR3 is CASSTGRGELFF. The CDR3 nucleotides read TGTGCCAGTAGTACAGGTCGCGGGGAGCTGTTTTTT.

The chain joins TRBV29-1 to TRBJ1-1; a possible D gene is TRBD1 (6 bases). The germline CDR1 and CDR2 sequences are SQVTM and ANQGSEA. The V and J ends lost 4 bases and 4 bases respectively, with 13 bases between them. The CDR3 spans 13 residues. CDR3 region: CSVGRGAGTEAFF. The CDR3 DNA is TGCAGCGTTGGCAGGGGCGCTGGCACTGAAGCTTTCTTT.

The rearrangement links TRBV6-1 to TRBJ2-1, with TRBD2 identical over 8 bases. The CDR3 is made up of 17 amino acids. Germline V gene data show CDR1 as MNHNS and CDR2 as SASEGT. Losses at the gene ends were 3 bases for V and 0 bases for J; bases not matched to a gene: 7. CDR3 coding DNA: TGTGCCAGCAGTGAGCGACTAGCGCCGAGCTCCTACAATGAGCAGTTCTTC. Its protein is CASSERLAPSSYNEQFF.

This clone has just one count. The rearrangement links TRBV5-5 to TRBJ2-5; 7 nucleotides align to TRBD1. The CDR3 totals 16 residues. After removal of 1 base from V and 3 bases from J, the junction contained 9 bases not matched to a gene. Germline CDR1 is SGHKS and CDR2 is YYEKEE (reference sequence). This CDR3 is CASSLRVTGTEETQYF. The CDR3 DNA is TGTGCCAGCAGCTTGAGGGTGACAGGGACCGAAGAGACCCAGTACTTC.

This clone was seen a single time. The V gene is TRBV5-1, the J gene TRBJ2-6, with no clear D. CDR1 SGHRS and CDR2 YFSETQ come from the germline V gene. This CDR3 comprises 15 residues. Trimming cost V 3 bases and J 0 bases, with 7 bases left between them. CDR3 bases: TGCGCCAGCAGCTCGGTGAACTCTGGGGCCAACGTCCTGACTTTC. Translating it yields CASSSVNSGANVLTF.

The gene calls are TRBV5-4 and TRBJ1-2, with TRBD1 matching 12 bases. V lost 3 bases to trimming and J lost 4 bases; unmatched junction nucleotides: 7. The CDR3 consists of 16 residues. In germline, CDR1 is SGHNT, CDR2 YYREEE (reference sequence). CDR3 amino acids: CASSSNPGQGAYGYTF. CDR3 sequence (DNA): TGTGCCAGCAGCTCGAACCCGGGACAGGGGGCCTATGGCTACACCTTC.

The chain couples TRBV2 to TRBJ1-5; 9 bases map to TRBD1. V was clipped by 3 bases and J by 4 bases; unmatched bases: 10. In germline, CDR1 is SNHLY, CDR2 FYNNEI. The CDR3 length is 17 residues. Written as DNA, the CDR3 is TGTGCCAGCAGTGAGGACAGGGGTGGTAGGGGAAATCAGCCCCAGCATTTT. The encoded protein is CASSEDRGGRGNQPQHF.

The DNA for the CDR3 is TGTGCCAGCAGTTCGGGACAGTTCATTTACAATGAGCAGTTCTTC. It encodes CASSSGQFIYNEQFF. This chain joins TRBV27 and TRBJ2-1; 7 nucleotides match TRBD1. The germline V gene has CDR1 MNHEY and CDR2 SMNVEV (reference sequence). Losses at the gene ends were 4 bases for V and 4 bases for J; bases not matched to a gene: 7. The CDR3 spans 15 residues.

This rearrangement joins TRBV9 to TRBJ2-7; 13 nucleotides agree with TRBD2. The CDR3 covers 17 residues. Germline CDR1 SGDLS, CDR2 YYNGEE. The V gene end was trimmed by 3 bases and the J gene end by 0 bases; junction bases not matched to a gene: 6. This CDR3 reads CASSAAGLAGLSYEQYF. The CDR3, as DNA: TGTGCCAGCAGCGCAGCGGGACTAGCGGGACTCTCCTACGAGCAGTACTTC.

This clone was seen a few times. This chain joins TRBV4-3 and TRBJ2-7, with a weak D call TRBD1 (5 bases). Germline V gives CDR1 LGHNA, CDR2 YSLEER. The V gene lost 2 bases and the J gene lost 6 bases, with 14 bases spanning the gap. The CDR3 contains 14 residues. CDR3 sequence reads: CASSQSRVSGEQYF. The CDR3 DNA follows: TGCGCCAGCAGCCAAAGCAGGGTCTCGGGCGAGCAGTACTTC.

This clone was seen just once. In DNA, the CDR3 is TGTGCCAGCAGACCTCCGGGGGATAATGAAAAACTGTTTTTT. Protein: CASRPPGDNEKLFF. The chain is built from TRBV7-9 and TRBJ1-4; TRBD1 might be the D (5 bases). CDR1 and CDR2 from the germline V gene are SEHNR and FQNEAQ (reference sequence). There are 14 residues in the CDR3. Between the trimmed V and J ends, which lost 6 bases and 4 bases, there was a span of 12 bases.

The genes are TRBV5-1 and TRBJ2-5; 10 bases align to TRBD2. The V segment lost 0 bases and the J segment 0 bases; nucleotides outside the gene matches: 5. This CDR3 region has 17 residues. Germline V gene data show CDR1 as SGHRS and CDR2 as YFSETQ. CDR3 protein: CASSLALAGPYQETQYF. CDR3 bases: TGCGCCAGCAGCTTGGCACTAGCGGGGCCATACCAAGAGACCCAGTACTTC.

This chain connects TRBV18 to TRBJ2-7; the match to TRBD2 covers 11 bases. Germline V lookup: CDR1 KGHSH, CDR2 LQKENI. J gave up 0 bases and V 4 bases, and 8 bases lay outside the gene matches. This CDR3 comprises 17 residues. In nucleotides, the CDR3 is TGTGCCAGCTCACTACTAGCGGGGGTTACGGTCTCCTACGAGCAGTACTTC. Protein: CASSLLAGVTVSYEQYF.